The sequence of this T cell receptor (beta chain) was determined in a study of cytomegalovirus exposure and HLA in healthy donors. The CDR3 loop spans 15 amino acids. Looked up from germline, CDR1 is GTSNPN and CDR2 is SVGIG (reference sequence). Trimming stripped 5 bases from V and 4 bases from J, with 20 bases between. Whole-study findings and limits: Data from an earlier analysis indicated that most TCR beta V segments were productive either about 87% or about 30% of the time.

Among the donors, all were healthy bone marrow donors. This clone was seen a handful of times. Its cognate antigen is unknown. PCR was performed using 60 Vbeta and 13 Jbeta primers. Clones were read by immunoSEQ multiplex PCR, and TCRdb kept only the in-frame ones, dropping some. Of roughly 120,000 clones in the sample, 75% to 85% are singletons; the top ten hold over 2.5%. The sequence was collected from a male donor in good health and CMV-seronegative. Sample: PBMCs. V usage is TRBV30 and J usage is TRBJ1-1; no reliable D call. CDR3 residues: CAWAPIAGFGTEAFF. CDR3 nucleotide sequence: TGTGCCTGGGCCCCAATAGCGGGGTTCGGCACTGAAGCTTTCTTT.